This entry is about one TCR beta chain. Its specificity is unknown. This specimen belongs to a study of T cell responses to AZD1222 COVID-19 vaccine. Whole-study results and caveats: Epitopes outside B.1.351 and B.1.1.7 mutated regions reportedly drew nearly half of spike TCRs.

This CDR3 has 13 residues. From germline, CDR1 is SGHTA and CDR2 FQGNSA. J was trimmed by 7 bases and V by 6 bases; bases with no gene match: 6. Repertoires were generated with immunoSEQ multiplex PCR, while TCRdb's copy carries only in-frame clones and drops some. This table has approximately 150,000 clones, 80% to 90% appearing once. Material: peripheral blood, obtained 28 days after the second dose of the MenACWY control vaccine. This clonotype was sampled from an adult who received the MenACWY meningococcal vaccine as a control. The chain recombines TRBV7-2 with TRBJ1-5; 7 bases are shared with TRBD1. CDR3 coding DNA: TGTGCCAGCAGTGGAACAGGGGAGCAGCCCCAGCATTTT. Its translation: CASSGTGEQPQHF.